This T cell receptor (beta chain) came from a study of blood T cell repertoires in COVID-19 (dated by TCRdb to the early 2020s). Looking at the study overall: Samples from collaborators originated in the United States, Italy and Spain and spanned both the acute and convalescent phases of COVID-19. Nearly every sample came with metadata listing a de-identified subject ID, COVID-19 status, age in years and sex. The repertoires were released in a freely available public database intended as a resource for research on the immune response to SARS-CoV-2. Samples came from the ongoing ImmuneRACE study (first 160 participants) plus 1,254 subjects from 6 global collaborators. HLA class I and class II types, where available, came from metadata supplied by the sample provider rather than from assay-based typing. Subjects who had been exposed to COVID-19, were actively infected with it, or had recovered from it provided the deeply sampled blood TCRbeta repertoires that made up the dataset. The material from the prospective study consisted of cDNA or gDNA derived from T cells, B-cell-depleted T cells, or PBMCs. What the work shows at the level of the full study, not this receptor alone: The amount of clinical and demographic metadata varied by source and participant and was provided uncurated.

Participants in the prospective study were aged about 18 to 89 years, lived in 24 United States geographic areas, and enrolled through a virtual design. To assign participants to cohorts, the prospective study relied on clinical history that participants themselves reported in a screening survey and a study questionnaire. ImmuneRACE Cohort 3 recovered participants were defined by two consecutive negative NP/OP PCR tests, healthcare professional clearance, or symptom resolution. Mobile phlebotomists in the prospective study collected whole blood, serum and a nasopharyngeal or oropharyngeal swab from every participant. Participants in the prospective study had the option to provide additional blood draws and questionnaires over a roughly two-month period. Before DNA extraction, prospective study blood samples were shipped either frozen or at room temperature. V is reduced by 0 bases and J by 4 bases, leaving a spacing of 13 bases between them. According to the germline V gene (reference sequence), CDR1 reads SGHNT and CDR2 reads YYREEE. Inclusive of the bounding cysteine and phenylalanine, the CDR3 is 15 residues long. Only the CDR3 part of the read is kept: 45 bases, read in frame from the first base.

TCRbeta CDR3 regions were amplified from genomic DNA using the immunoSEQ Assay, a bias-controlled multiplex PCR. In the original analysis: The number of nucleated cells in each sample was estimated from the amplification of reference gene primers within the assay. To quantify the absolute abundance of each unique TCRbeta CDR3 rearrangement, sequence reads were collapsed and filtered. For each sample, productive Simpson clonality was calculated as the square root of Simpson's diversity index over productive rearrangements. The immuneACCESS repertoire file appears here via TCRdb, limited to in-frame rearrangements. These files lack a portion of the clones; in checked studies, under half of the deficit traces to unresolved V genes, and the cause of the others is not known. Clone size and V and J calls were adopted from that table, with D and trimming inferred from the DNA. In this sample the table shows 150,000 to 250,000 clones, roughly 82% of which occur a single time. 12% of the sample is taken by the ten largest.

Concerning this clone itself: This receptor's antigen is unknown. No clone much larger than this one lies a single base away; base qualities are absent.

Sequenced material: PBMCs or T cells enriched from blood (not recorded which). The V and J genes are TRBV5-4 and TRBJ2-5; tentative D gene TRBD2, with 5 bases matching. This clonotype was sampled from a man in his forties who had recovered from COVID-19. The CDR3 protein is CASSLASSPLETQYF. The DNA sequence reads TGTGCCAGCAGCTTGGCGTCTAGCCCCCTAGAGACCCAGTACTTC.